A single sample is the source of the 2 T cell receptor beta chains below, sequenced in a study of blood T cell repertoires in COVID-19. Clones were sequenced by immunoSEQ multiplex PCR, and TCRdb holds only the in-frame ones, with some missing. The table shows about 670,000 clones, with more than 80% occurring only once. The material sequenced was peripheral blood. These receptors were obtained from a woman in her late teens or twenties with acute or convalescent COVID-19.

The V call is TRBV19, the J call TRBJ2-7; tentatively, D is TRBD2 (5 bases). The CDR3 consists of 15 residues. V was shortened by 1 base and J by 0 bases, with 10 bases between the two germline ends. Germline CDR1 LNHDA, CDR2 SQIVND (reference sequence). The CDR3 nucleotides read TGTGCCAGTAGTATAGGGAGGAGCCGCTCCTACGAGCAGTACTTC. Translation gives CASSIGRSRSYEQYF.

As to this clone: This sample also contains other DNA sequences that code for the same CDR3. The rearrangement joins TRBV9 to TRBJ1-2; unclear D gene. Germline loops: CDR1 SGDLS, CDR2 YYNGEE. The CDR3 covers 13 residues. V was pared by 0 bases and J by 2 bases, with 5 bases between. The CDR3 DNA reads TGTGCCAGCAGCGTAGGGCAGAACTATGGCTACACCTTC. It specifies CASSVGQNYGYTF.